The 14 T cell receptor beta chains given below trace back to one sample, sequenced in a study of T cell responses to AZD1222 COVID-19 vaccine. Libraries were prepared by immunoSEQ multiplex PCR; TCRdb keeps only in-frame clonotypes and omits some of them. The repertoire holds some 100,000 clones, with around 90% as singletons. This sample comprised peripheral blood, obtained on day 0 of AZD1222 vaccination. These receptors were taken from an adult in good health.

The rearrangement uses TRBV19 and TRBJ1-5, with D possibly being TRBD1 (6 bases). Germline CDR1 is LNHDA and CDR2 is SQIVND (reference sequence). V gave up 7 bases and J gave up 2 bases, with 15 bases separating them. This CDR3 has 15 amino acids. Here the CDR3 reads CASTLGGLGNQPQHF. The CDR3 DNA is TGTGCCAGTACTCTGGGGGGCTTGGGCAATCAGCCCCAGCATTTT.

V is TRBV4-1 and J is TRBJ2-2; TRBD2 is a possible D gene (5 bases). CDR1 and CDR2 (germline): MGHRA, YSYEKL. This CDR3 has 15 amino acids. Trimming shortened V by 5 bases and J by 1 base, and 11 bases separated the two germline ends. The CDR3 DNA follows: TGCGCCAGCAGCTCCGGTGGGAGGAACACCGGGGAGCTGTTTTTT. Its translation: CASSSGGRNTGELFF.

This chain uses TRBV3-1 (or the pseudogene TRBV3-2) with TRBJ1-5; D gene ambiguous. Trimming took off 2 bases at V and 0 bases at J, with 8 bases between the two ends. CDR1 and CDR2 from the germline V gene are LGHDT and YNNKEL (reference sequence). The CDR3 consists of 15 residues. CDR3 protein: CASSQTPNSNQPQHF. CDR3 nucleotide sequence: TGTGCCAGCAGCCAAACTCCCAATAGCAATCAGCCCCAGCATTTT.

V is TRBV3-1 (or the pseudogene TRBV3-2) and J is TRBJ2-7; D call uncertain. The CDR3 runs to 13 residues. Trimming removed 1 base at V and 4 bases at J, with 8 bases between. CDR1 is LGHDT, CDR2 YNNKEL, per germline (reference sequence). CDR3 protein: CASSQVIGYEQYF. CDR3 coding DNA: TGTGCCAGCAGCCAAGTTATTGGTTACGAGCAGTACTTC.

The V call is TRBV19, the J call TRBJ1-3; D is undetermined. Per germline, CDR1 LNHDA and CDR2 SQIVND (reference sequence). This CDR3 contains 13 residues. Trimming took 5 bases from V and 0 from J, leaving 5 bases between them. DNA for the CDR3: TGTGCCAGTAGTCCGTTCTCTGGAAACACCATATATTTT. This gives the protein CASSPFSGNTIYF.

V usage is TRBV7-2 and J usage is TRBJ2-1; TRBD2 aligns across 15 bases. The germline gives CDR1 SGHTA, CDR2 FQGNSA. This CDR3 contains 18 residues. The V gene end was trimmed by 7 bases and the J gene end by 3 bases; junction bases not matched to a gene: 10. The DNA of the CDR3 is TGTGCCAGCACCCTATGGACTAGCGGGAGGGCAGTCTACAATGAGCAGTTCTTC. Translation gives CASTLWTSGRAVYNEQFF.

The genes are TRBV7-2 and TRBJ2-7; D tentatively reads TRBD1 or TRBD2 (5 bases each). Trimming shortened V by 5 bases and J by 4 bases, and 18 bases separated the two germline ends. Per the germline V gene, CDR1 is SGHTA and CDR2 is FQGNSA. The CDR3 has 15 residues. The CDR3 sequence is CASSPGTKRGYEQYF. CDR3 DNA: TGTGCCAGCAGCCCGGGGACCAAAAGGGGATACGAGCAGTACTTC.

The chain is built from TRBV28 and TRBJ2-7; D is perhaps TRBD1 (5 bases). Germline loops: CDR1 MDHEN, CDR2 SYDVKM. The V and J ends lost 5 bases and 3 bases respectively, with 11 bases between them. CDR3 size: 13 residues. The CDR3: CASSGAPLYEQYF. As DNA, the CDR3 is TGTGCCAGCAGTGGGGCACCACTCTACGAGCAGTACTTC.

The CDR3 coding sequence is TGTGCCAGCAGCCAAGTGGGTGGACAAGGCTACACCTTC. This sequence encodes CASSQVGGQGYTF. This sequence joins TRBV3-1 (or the pseudogene TRBV3-2) and TRBJ1-2; a possible D gene is TRBD1 (5 bases). Germline CDR1 LGHDT, CDR2 YNNKEL (reference sequence). This CDR3 has 13 residues. Trimming took off 1 base at V and 8 bases at J, with 11 bases between the two ends.

This chain uses TRBV5-6 with TRBJ2-3, with 7 nucleotides matching TRBD2. This CDR3 is built from 15 residues. Germline V gives CDR1 SGHDT, CDR2 YYEEEE. V lost 1 base, J lost 0 bases, and 2 bases stayed unmatched. The CDR3 region is CASSLTRGSTDTQYF. Written as DNA, the CDR3 is TGTGCCAGCAGCTTGACGCGGGGGAGCACAGATACGCAGTATTTT.

A remark on this clone: At the DNA level, this CDR3 is encoded by other sequences in the same sample as well. The CDR3 coding sequence is TGTGCCAGCAGCTTAGTCAGCTTCCCCCGGAGGGACTACGAGCAGTACTTC. As protein: CASSLVSFPRRDYEQYF. The chain links TRBV7-9 to TRBJ2-7, with D maybe TRBD2 (6 bases). Deletions cut 1 base from V and 3 bases from J, with 19 bases between. There are 17 residues in the CDR3. CDR1 and CDR2 from the germline V gene are SEHNR and FQNEAQ (reference sequence).

The J gene is TRBJ1-6, the V gene TRBV29-1; D gene ambiguous. The CDR3 sequence is 13 residues long. Per germline, CDR1 SQVTM and CDR2 ANQGSEA. V was pared by 6 bases and J by 8 bases, with 14 bases between. CDR3 coding DNA: TGCAGCGTCGCGGACCTAAAGGATTCACCCCTCCACTTT. Translating gives CSVADLKDSPLHF.

The chain uses TRBV19 and TRBJ2-7; no clear D gene. The V gene's germline CDR1 is LNHDA and CDR2 SQIVND (reference sequence). The germline V and J ends were trimmed by 0 bases and 3 bases, with 3 bases remaining between them. The CDR3 sequence is 12 residues long. The CDR3 DNA follows: TGTGCCAGTAGTATAGATAGCTACGAGCAGTACTTC. Protein product: CASSIDSYEQYF.

This clone was found once. The chain recombines TRBV7-9 with TRBJ2-5; TRBD1 matches 8 bases. V gave up 4 bases and J gave up 3 bases; unmatched junction bases: 7. The CDR3 is 15 amino acids. CDR1 is SEHNR, CDR2 FQNEAQ, per germline (reference sequence). As DNA, the CDR3 is TGTGCCAGCAGCTCCGCGGACAGGGAAGAAGAGACCCAGTACTTC. It codes for CASSSADREEETQYF.